The rows below give T cell receptor beta chains drawn from one sample of a study of T-cell reconstitution after alpha-beta-depleted transplantation in children. In TCRdb, the PCR reads were re-called with MiXCR into one record per CDR3 protein. The table shows 200,000 to 250,000 distinct CDR3 sequences, with approximately 9.8% occurring only once. The starting material was PBMCs from the stem cell graft donor, obtained from the stem cell graft. Receptor source: a human donor who donated a stem cell graft to a child with SCID. The CDR3 runs from the conserved cysteine through the conserved F or W. D genes are given only for firm matches. Expanded clones are given a class, and other clones once, few, many or no size at all.

clone_size d_call j_call v_call cdr3_aa cdr3_nt
many . TRBJ1-5 TRBV20-1 CSAPDRRFSNQPQHF TGCAGTGCACCCGACAGGCGGTTCAGCAATCAGCCCCAGCATTTT
many . TRBJ1-2 TRBV20-1 CSASQPGHWDGYTF TGCAGTGCTAGTCAGCCAGGGCATTGGGATGGCTACACCTTC
many TRBD2 TRBJ2-3 TRBV20-1 CSARPSGATDTQYF TGCAGTGCTAGGCCCAGCGGGGCCACAGATACGCAGTATTTT
many TRBD1 TRBJ2-2 TRBV29-1 CSVEGTGVGELFF TGCAGCGTTGAAGGGACAGGGGTCGGGGAGCTGTTTTTT
. . TRBJ2-6 TRBV2 CASSPRQAWGSGANVLTF TGTGCCAGCAGTCCCCGGCAGGCATGGGGCTCTGGGGCCAACGTCCTGACTTTC
many . TRBJ2-3 TRBV7-9 CASSFSDTQYF TGTGCCAGCAGCTTTTCAGATACGCAGTATTTT
many . TRBJ2-3 TRBV20-1 CSAQLGGPITDTQYF TGCAGTGCTCAGCTGGGGGGGCCTATCACAGATACGCAGTATTTT
many . TRBJ2-7 TRBV27 CASSSPLRGRAYEQYF TGTGCCAGCAGTTCGCCCCTCAGGGGAAGGGCGTACGAGCAGTACTTC
few TRBD1 TRBJ2-4 TRBV15 CATSRGQGDGKNIQYF TGTGCCACCAGCCGAGGACAGGGCGACGGCAAAAACATTCAGTACTTC
many . TRBJ2-5 TRBV24-1 CATSEPGAQETQYF TGTGCCACCAGTGAGCCGGGGGCCCAAGAGACCCAGTACTTC
many . TRBJ2-3 TRBV21-1 CASSKGPGDTQYF TGTGCCAGCAGCAAAGGACCGGGGGATACGCAGTATTTT
few . TRBJ1-6 TRBV30 CAYSTGGDSPLHF TGTGCCTACTCGACAGGAGGAGATTCACCCCTCCACTTT
many . TRBJ1-2 TRBV6-5 CASSTTGGDYGYTF TGTGCCAGCAGTACTACCGGGGGGGACTATGGCTACACCTTC
many . TRBJ2-1 TRBV4-1 CASSQGRSYNEQFF TGCGCCAGCAGCCAGGGACGGTCTTACAATGAGCAGTTCTTC
many . TRBJ1-2 TRBV5-6 CASSAAITQGSDYGYTF TGTGCCAGCAGTGCTGCGATCACACAGGGCTCGGACTATGGCTACACCTTC
many TRBD1 TRBJ2-7 TRBV5-1 CASSFTGVSFYEQYF TGCGCCAGCAGCTTTACAGGGGTTTCGTTCTACGAGCAGTACTTC
many TRBD2 TRBJ2-1 TRBV25-1 CASSESGGAIYNEQFF TGTGCCAGCAGTGAGTCGGGGGGGGCCATCTACAATGAGCAGTTCTTC
. . TRBJ1-2 TRBV6-1 CASGGPSYGYTF TGTGCCAGCGGGGGACCGTCCTATGGCTACACCTTC
many TRBD2 TRBJ2-1 TRBV3-1 CASSHPLAGRNEQFF TGTGCCAGCAGCCACCCACTAGCGGGACGTAATGAGCAGTTCTTC
many . TRBJ1-6 TRBV5-1 CASSLNPQQGSSYNSPLHF TGCGCCAGCAGCTTGAATCCCCAACAGGGAAGCTCCTATAATTCACCCCTCCACTTT
many . TRBJ2-1 TRBV5-5 CASSPRYTRSYNEQFF TGTGCCAGCAGCCCGCGCTACACCCGCTCCTACAATGAGCAGTTCTTC
many . TRBJ2-3 TRBV4-2 CASSQGGSTDTQYF TGTGCCAGCAGCCAAGGGGGGAGCACAGATACGCAGTATTTT
many TRBD2 TRBJ2-3 TRBV20-1 CSAKLSGGGPDTQYF TGCAGTGCTAAGTTGAGCGGGGGGGGCCCCGATACGCAGTATTTT
many . TRBJ1-2 TRBV3-1 CASSAQTRLNYGYTF TGTGCCAGCAGCGCACAAACCCGGCTTAACTATGGCTACACCTTC
many TRBD1 TRBJ2-7 TRBV20-1 CSAPTGIYEQYF TGCAGTGCCCCGACAGGGATCTACGAGCAGTACTTC
many . TRBJ1-2 TRBV29-1 CSVEFGGARGYTF TGCAGCGTTGAATTTGGGGGGGCGAGAGGCTACACCTTC
many . TRBJ1-1 TRBV11-2 CASSLVPGNLAFF TGTGCCAGCAGCTTAGTACCGGGGAATTTGGCTTTCTTT